This T cell receptor (beta chain) comes out of a study of blood T cell repertoires in COVID-19. As for the study in general: Spain, Italy and the United States supplied samples that represented acute and convalescent COVID-19. The cDNA or gDNA used as material had been derived from T cells, B-cell-depleted T cells, or PBMCs.

Trimming removed 2 bases from V and 4 bases from J; junction bases left unmatched: 5. Germline CDR1 and CDR2: SEHNR and FQNEAQ (reference sequence). CDR3 length: 18 residues. The table lists this clone with a few counts. Per the authors' pipeline: It was from reference gene primer amplification that nucleated cell counts were estimated. Here immunoSEQ multiplex PCR was the method, and the copy in TCRdb shows in-frame clones only, minus some. The V and J calls and clone size come from that table; D and trimming were worked out from the DNA. Among 75,000 to 100,000 clones listed, roughly 84% were seen once.

What was sequenced was peripheral blood. This TCR was sampled from a woman older than 75 with acute or convalescent COVID-19. The chain carries TRBV7-9 and TRBJ2-2; 15 bases are shared with TRBD2. The CDR3: CASSLSGLAGGVTGELFF. As DNA, the CDR3 is TGTGCCAGCAGCTTATCGGGACTAGCGGGGGGTGTCACCGGGGAGCTGTTTTTT. Full variable domain (rest looked up from reference TRBV7-9 and TRBJ2-2): DTGVSQNPRHKITKRGQNVTFRCDPISEHNRLYWYRQTLGQGPEFLTYFQNEAQLEKSRLLSDRFSAERPKGSFSTLEIQRTEQGDSAMYLCASSLSGLAGGVTGELFFGEGSRLTVL.